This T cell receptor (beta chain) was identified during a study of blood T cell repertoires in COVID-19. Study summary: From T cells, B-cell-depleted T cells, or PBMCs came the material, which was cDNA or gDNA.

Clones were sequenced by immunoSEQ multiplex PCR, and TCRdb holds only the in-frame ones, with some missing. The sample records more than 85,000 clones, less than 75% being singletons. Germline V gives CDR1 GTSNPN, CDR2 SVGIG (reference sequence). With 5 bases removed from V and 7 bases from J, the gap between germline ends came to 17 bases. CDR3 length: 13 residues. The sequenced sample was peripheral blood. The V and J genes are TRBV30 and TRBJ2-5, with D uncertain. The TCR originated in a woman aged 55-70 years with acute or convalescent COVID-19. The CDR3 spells CAWGPSTGGTQYF. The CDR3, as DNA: TGTGCCTGGGGCCCCTCGACTGGTGGGACCCAGTACTTC.